This TCR beta chain was found in a study of blood T cell repertoires in COVID-19. Background on the study: Researchers got acute and convalescent COVID-19 samples from the United States, Italy and Spain.

In the authors' workflow: Amplification with reference gene primers provided the estimates of nucleated cell counts. Using immunoSEQ multiplex PCR, the repertoire was profiled, and TCRdb retains in-frame clones only, with some absent. The D gene and trimming were derived from the DNA, and the V and J assignments and clone size from that table. The sample comprises about 210,000 clones, about 76% of which are singletons, and approximately 9% rests with the top ten. Germline lookup yields CDR1 LNHDA and CDR2 SQIVND (reference sequence). Deletions cut 3 bases from V and 4 bases from J, with 14 bases between. The CDR3 is 15 residues long.

What was sequenced was PBMCs or T cells enriched from blood (not recorded which). The clonotype comes from a woman in her fifties or sixties with acute COVID-19. The chain carries TRBV19 and TRBJ2-3; perhaps TRBD1 as D (5 bases). CDR3 amino acids: CASSMAGRSPDTQYF. The CDR3 coding sequence is TGTGCCAGTAGTATGGCAGGGCGAAGCCCAGATACGCAGTATTTT.